The next 20 T cell receptor beta chains were all read from a single sample in a study of blood T cell repertoires in COVID-19. Only in-frame clones appear in the TCRdb table, and some are missing; sequencing was by immunoSEQ multiplex PCR. The profile shows 400,000 or so clones, about 87% of them singletons. Material: peripheral blood. The receptors stem from a man between 18 and 29 years old with COVID-19, enrolled during active disease.

The gene calls are TRBV5-5 and TRBJ2-5; D is unclear. The CDR3 is made up of 15 amino acids. The V end was cut by 0 bases, the J end by 2 bases, with 11 bases between. CDR1 is SGHKS and CDR2 is YYEKEE in the germline V gene (reference sequence). CDR3 nucleotides: TGTGCCAGCAGCTTGGCCGAGGCGGTACAAGAGACCCAGTACTTC. As protein: CASSLAEAVQETQYF.

This chain connects TRBV3-1 (or the pseudogene TRBV3-2) to TRBJ2-5; 7 bases fit TRBD2. After removal of 1 base from V and 1 base from J, the junction contained 15 bases not matched to a gene. Germline V gives CDR1 LGHDT, CDR2 YNNKEL (reference sequence). CDR3 length: 19 amino acids. The CDR3 nucleotides are TGTGCCAGCAGCCAAGGAGACGTTTTTACGCGGGGGATCCAAGAGACCCAGTACTTC. This encodes CASSQGDVFTRGIQETQYF.

Comments on this clone: Other DNA sequences in this sample translate to the same CDR3. The chain is built from TRBV5-4 and TRBJ1-4; weak D call: TRBD1 (5 bases). The CDR3 totals 13 residues. Trimming removed 0 bases from V and 8 bases from J, with 8 bases in between. Germline CDR1 reads SGHNT; CDR2 reads YYREEE (reference sequence). Here the CDR3 DNA reads TGTGCCAGCAGCTTGGGGGGGGGAGAAAAACTGTTTTTT. Residues: CASSLGGGEKLFF.

J is TRBJ1-2 and V is TRBV2, with D unresolved. The germline V and J ends were trimmed by 7 bases and 1 base, with 19 bases remaining between them. This CDR3 is built from 16 residues. Germline CDR1 and CDR2: SNHLY and FYNNEI. The CDR3 DNA is TGTGCCAGCATTCCACGGAACCCTCCGGGTAACTATGGCTACACCTTC. Amino acids: CASIPRNPPGNYGYTF.

This clone came up a few times. The chain combines TRBV4-1 with TRBJ2-2, with 9 bases matching TRBD1. V shed 4 bases and J 5 bases; nucleotides not matched to a gene: 5. CDR3 size: 15 residues. Germline CDR1 MGHRA, CDR2 YSYEKL. CDR3 nucleotide sequence: TGCGCCAGCAGCCTCGGGACAGGGAGTACCGGGGAGCTGTTTTTT. This sequence encodes CASSLGTGSTGELFF.

The V and J genes are TRBV12-3 or TRBV12-4 and TRBJ1-1; D gene uncertain. The V end lost 3 bases, the J end lost 5 bases, and 10 bases lay between the germline ends. This CDR3 has 13 amino acids. This CDR3 reads CASSFGDGTEAFF. The CDR3, as DNA: TGTGCCAGCAGTTTCGGAGACGGTACTGAAGCTTTCTTT.

About this clone: This specimen includes other DNA sequences encoding the same CDR3. This chain joins TRBV7-9 and TRBJ1-3; a weak D match, TRBD1 (5 bases). CDR1 and CDR2 from the germline V gene are SEHNR and FQNEAQ (reference sequence). The V gene lost 3 bases and the J gene lost 4 bases, with 10 bases spanning the gap. The CDR3 is made up of 14 amino acids. The CDR3 region is CASSLGGSGNTIYF. DNA for the CDR3: TGTGCCAGCAGCTTGGGGGGGTCCGGAAACACCATATATTTT.

This clone is a singleton in its sample. The chain is built from TRBV28 and TRBJ1-1; D is unclear. V lost 3 bases, J lost 4 bases, and 15 bases lay in between. Germline CDR1 MDHEN, CDR2 SYDVKM. This CDR3 spans 15 amino acids. The CDR3 here is CASSLSGPRGTEAFF. As DNA, the CDR3 is TGTGCCAGCAGTTTGTCCGGGCCTCGGGGCACTGAAGCTTTCTTT.

There are a few counts of this clone. This chain connects TRBV2 to TRBJ2-7; a weak D match, TRBD1 (5 bases). CDR1 and CDR2 from the germline V gene are SNHLY and FYNNEI. The CDR3 is made up of 13 amino acids. The V end lost 7 bases, the J end lost 0 bases, and 10 bases lay between the germline ends. In nucleotides, the CDR3 is TGTGCCAGCACGCCGGACAACTCCTACGAGCAGTACTTC. It encodes CASTPDNSYEQYF.

Only a few counts were recorded for this clone. This rearrangement joins TRBV7-9 to TRBJ1-2; 7 bases are shared with TRBD1. V lost 11 bases, J lost 0 bases, and 12 bases stayed unmatched. The CDR3 loop spans 15 amino acids. CDR1 is SEHNR, CDR2 FQNEAQ, per germline (reference sequence). CDR3 amino acids: CAGTRDSLPNYGYTF. CDR3 sequence (DNA): TGTGCCGGAACTAGGGACAGCCTACCTAACTATGGCTACACCTTC. The full variable domain, its missing parts supplied by reference TRBV7-9 and TRBJ1-2, is DTGVSQNPRHKITKRGQNVTFRCDPISEHNRLYWYRQTLGQGPEFLTYFQNEAQLEKSRLLSDRFSAERPKGSFSTLEIQRTEQGDSAMYLCAGTRDSLPNYGYTFGSGTRLTVV.

This clone appeared once. V and J are TRBV30 and TRBJ1-5, with D possibly being TRBD1 (6 bases). The V gene lost 3 bases and the J gene lost 3 bases, with 9 bases spanning the gap. The CDR3 runs to 13 residues. Germline V lookup: CDR1 GTSNPN, CDR2 SVGIG (reference sequence). The CDR3 here is CAWSSGANQPQHF. The DNA for the CDR3 is TGTGCCTGGAGCTCAGGGGCCAATCAGCCCCAGCATTTT.

The chain employs TRBV6-1 and TRBJ2-3, with TRBD2 matching 7 bases. Germline CDR1 MNHNS, CDR2 SASEGT. Trimming cost V 3 bases and J 6 bases; bases outside gene matches: 6. There are 14 residues in the CDR3. This chain's CDR3 is CASSEVGGRDTQYF. CDR3 in DNA: TGTGCCAGCAGTGAGGTCGGGGGGAGGGATACGCAGTATTTT.

The chain employs TRBV2 and TRBJ1-1, with unresolved D. CDR3 length: 12 residues. Germline CDR1 is SNHLY and CDR2 is FYNNEI. V shed 6 bases and J shed 1 base, with 6 bases lying between them. The chain's CDR3 is CASRPGNTEAFF. The CDR3 DNA sequence: TGTGCCAGCAGGCCGGGGAACACTGAAGCTTTCTTT.

The V and J genes are TRBV7-2 and TRBJ2-3; 7 bases agree with TRBD2. Unmatched junction bases numbered 6, after V lost 5 bases and J lost 1 base. The CDR3 has 15 residues. CDR1 is SGHTA, CDR2 FQGNSA, per germline. The CDR3: CASSTPSGGTDTQYF. CDR3 coding DNA: TGTGCCAGCAGCACCCCCAGCGGGGGCACAGATACGCAGTATTTT.

The chain employs TRBV5-1 and TRBJ2-5, with 12 bases matching TRBD2. Trimming cost V 1 base and J 5 bases; bases outside gene matches: 6. This CDR3 contains 16 residues. Germline CDR1 and CDR2: SGHRS and YFSETQ. The CDR3 DNA reads as TGCGCCAGCAGCTTGTCTAGCGGGGGGGCCTCGGAGACCCAGTACTTC. Translation: CASSLSSGGASETQYF.

The V call is TRBV24-1, the J call TRBJ1-5, with D possibly TRBD1 on 6 matching bases. Trimming removed 3 bases from V and 3 bases from J, with 20 bases in between. The CDR3 is 18 residues long. In germline, CDR1 is KGHDR, CDR2 SFDVKD. CDR3 region: CATSDAGGPTYDNQPQHF. CDR3 nucleotides: TGTGCCACCAGTGATGCGGGGGGCCCGACATATGACAATCAGCCCCAGCATTTT.

The chain links TRBV7-9 to TRBJ2-7; TRBD2 might be the D (5 bases). This CDR3 is 12 amino acids long. Germline lookup yields CDR1 SEHNR and CDR2 FQNEAQ (reference sequence). V was shortened by 4 bases and J by 5 bases, with 9 bases between the two germline ends. The DNA for the CDR3 is TGTGCCAGCAGCTCGGCCGGGAACGAGCAGTACTTC. It yields the protein CASSSAGNEQYF. The full variable domain, its missing parts supplied by reference TRBV7-9 and TRBJ2-7, is DTGVSQNPRHKITKRGQNVTFRCDPISEHNRLYWYRQTLGQGPEFLTYFQNEAQLEKSRLLSDRFSAERPKGSFSTLEIQRTEQGDSAMYLCASSSAGNEQYFGPGTRLTVT.

The chain carries TRBV13 and TRBJ2-5, with 8 bases identical to TRBD2. V lost 8 bases and J lost 5; bases outside the gene matches: 10. Per germline, CDR1 PRHDT and CDR2 FYEKMQ (reference sequence). The CDR3 sequence is 14 residues long. In DNA, the CDR3 is TGTGCCAGCTCGTGGCGGGAGCGGGAGGAGACCCAGTACTTC. It translates to CASSWREREETQYF.

The rearrangement uses TRBV19 and TRBJ1-2, with a possible D match to TRBD1 (6 bases). The CDR3 runs 18 residues. Trimming took off 3 bases at V and 5 bases at J, with 25 bases between the two ends. Germline V gene sequence: CDR1 LNHDA, CDR2 SQIVND (reference sequence). CDR3 in DNA: TGTGCCAGTAGTATTTCCGCGACAGGTTTCTCACTCGGGTATGGCTACACCTTC. As protein: CASSISATGFSLGYGYTF. Based on the CDR3 plus reference TRBV19 and TRBJ1-2, the full variable domain is DGGITQSPKYLFRKEGQNVTLSCEQNLNHDAMYWYRQDPGQGLRLIYYSQIVNDFQKGDIAEGYSVSREKKESFPLTVTSAQKNPTAFYLCASSISATGFSLGYGYTFGSGTRLTVV.

V gene TRBV11-3 combines with J gene TRBJ1-1, with a possible D match to TRBD1 (6 bases). V gave up 2 bases and J gave up 1 base, with 14 bases separating them. The CDR3 extends over 16 amino acids. The germline V gene has CDR1 SGHNT and CDR2 YENEEA. CDR3 protein: CASSLTGSNRNTEAFF. CDR3 in DNA: TGTGCCAGCAGCTTAACAGGGAGTAATCGGAACACTGAAGCTTTCTTT.